The clone carrying this T cell receptor (beta chain) was recorded many times. V was trimmed by 4 bases and J by 0 bases, leaving 12 bases between them. Germline-derived CDR1 and CDR2 are SGHRS and YFSETQ. CDR3 length equals 15 residues. The time point denotes: after trial treatment. As to treatment: LDRT plus nivolumab, ipilimumab, low-dose cyclophosphamide and aspirin (RACIN trial). Nivolumab, ipilimumab, aspirin, low-dose cyclophosphamide and low-dose radiotherapy were all administered to the donors. Enrollment required an advanced solid tumor negative for tumor-infiltrating lymphocytes. This specimen comes from a study of low-dose radiotherapy and immunotherapy resistance in tumors. Across the whole study: Per fraction, Cohort 2 was given 1 Gy every two weeks, accumulating a total of 13 Gy over 26 weeks. Patients' oral aspirin dose was 300 mg daily across four cycles from cycle 1 day 1.

First-strand cDNA relied on TRAV- and TRBV-specific primers spanning alpha and beta chains. With a constant-region primer and a V-primer adapter, TCRs were subjected to 20 PCR cycles of amplification. TCRdb recomputed calls from the reads with MiXCR, one row per CDR3 protein. The top ten clones hold 6.7% of a sample with nearly 60,000 distinct CDR3 sequences, about 25% of them seen once. The chain couples TRBV5-1 to TRBJ2-3; a possible D gene is TRBD2 (6 bases). This TCR was recovered from a male donor with prostate cancer. The sample was PBMCs, taken after low-dose radiotherapy plus immunotherapy. In nucleotides, the CDR3 is TGCGCCAGCAGCCCTGGGACTTCTAGCACAGATACGCAGTATTTT. The encoded protein is CASSPGTSSTDTQYF.